Sequencing of this TCR beta chain was carried out in a study of T-cell reconstitution after alpha-beta-depleted transplantation in children. Unique molecular identifiers were used in preparing the TCRbeta library. TCRdb reprocessed the PCR reads via MiXCR and lists one record per CDR3 protein. This sample yields about 610,000 distinct CDR3 sequences, of which roughly 10% are seen a single time; 4% to 5% belongs to the top ten. Germline-derived CDR1 and CDR2 are ENHRY and SYGVKD. J gave up 4 bases and V 7 bases, and 5 bases lay outside the gene matches. The CDR3 is made up of 13 amino acids. Only a few counts were recorded for this clonotype.

The sequence derives from a human donor who donated a stem cell graft to a child with acute myeloid leukemia. The sequencing used PBMCs from the stem cell graft donor, collected from the stem cell graft. This chain uses TRBV10-3 with TRBJ2-5; 8 nucleotides line up with TRBD2. The CDR3 is CAITGGAGETQYF. The DNA of the CDR3 is TGTGCCATCACGGGGGGGGCCGGAGAGACCCAGTACTTC.